Below, 14 T cell receptor beta chains from the same sample are listed, as sequenced in a study of cytomegalovirus exposure and HLA in healthy donors. The data were produced by immunoSEQ multiplex PCR, yet TCRdb's version contains in-frame clones alone and is incomplete. The sample yields hundreds of thousands of clones, 80% to 90% seen once. Sequences were obtained from PBMCs. The receptors originated from a woman in her late teens or twenties in good health and CMV-seronegative.

The chain joins TRBV2 to TRBJ2-1; TRBD2 matches at 13 bases. The V gene end was trimmed by 6 bases and the J gene end by 3 bases; junction bases not matched to a gene: 5. Germline CDR1 reads SNHLY; CDR2 reads FYNNEI. CDR3 size: 16 residues. This CDR3 reads CASRRLAGGDYNEQFF. The CDR3, as DNA: TGTGCCAGCAGGAGACTAGCGGGAGGTGACTACAATGAGCAGTTCTTC.

The genes are TRBV29-1 and TRBJ1-5; TRBD1 matches 7 bases. Per the germline V gene, CDR1 is SQVTM and CDR2 is ANQGSEA. V lost 7 bases to trimming and J lost 5 bases; unmatched junction nucleotides: 8. The CDR3 runs to 13 residues. CDR3 residues: CSAKYRGDQPQHF. The CDR3 DNA reads TGCAGCGCGAAATACAGGGGCGATCAGCCCCAGCATTTT.

This chain joins TRBV28 and TRBJ1-2; 7 bases agree with TRBD1. The CDR3 runs to 13 residues. Germline CDR1 reads MDHEN; CDR2 reads SYDVKM. V was pared by 6 bases and J by 6 bases, with 7 bases of the junction left unmatched. As DNA, the CDR3 is TGTGCCAGCAGACCAGACAGGGTCCATGGCTACACCTTC. It translates to CASRPDRVHGYTF.

The V and J genes are TRBV18 and TRBJ2-7, with D possibly matching TRBD2 (5 bases). In germline, CDR1 is KGHSH, CDR2 LQKENI. This CDR3 has 14 amino acids. The V end was cut by 3 bases, the J end by 4 bases, with 13 bases between. CDR3 protein: CASSPTLGEYEQYF. The CDR3 DNA reads as TGTGCCAGCTCACCTACCCTTGGGGAGTACGAGCAGTACTTC.

The V call is TRBV6-5, the J call TRBJ2-2; TRBD2 aligns across 11 bases. The CDR3 sequence is 15 residues long. Trimming removed 6 bases from V and 4 bases from J; junction bases left unmatched: 4. In germline, CDR1 is MNHEY, CDR2 SVGAGI. CDR3 protein: CASSSSGGPTGELFF. The DNA for the CDR3 is TGTGCCAGCAGCTCTAGCGGGGGGCCCACCGGGGAGCTGTTTTTT.

V and J are TRBV29-1 and TRBJ2-5; a weak D match, TRBD1 (6 bases). From germline, CDR1 is SQVTM and CDR2 ANQGSEA. The CDR3 contains 15 residues. V was shortened by 7 bases and J by 3 bases, with 21 bases between the two germline ends. The CDR3 coding sequence is TGCAGCGGGTACAGGGAAAGGTACGGGAAAGAGACCCAGTACTTC. Amino acids: CSGYRERYGKETQYF.

This clone was detected only once. In nucleotides, the CDR3 is TGTGCCAGCAGCCCTCCGGGACAGGAGGTAGATACGCAGTATTTT. Its translation: CASSPPGQEVDTQYF. This rearrangement joins TRBV7-8 to TRBJ2-3, with 8 bases that match TRBD1. The germline V gene encodes CDR1 SGHVS and CDR2 FQNEAQ. This CDR3 spans 15 amino acids. Germline trimming cut 5 bases from V and 5 bases from J; bases unmatched to any gene: 9.

This chain connects TRBV19 to TRBJ1-2; D is possibly TRBD1 (5 bases). Germline CDR1 LNHDA, CDR2 SQIVND (reference sequence). The length of the CDR3 is 17 residues. The ends were cut back, 5 bases at V and 0 bases at J, with 19 bases in the middle. The CDR3 bases are TGTGCCAGTAGTCCACCAACGACAGCATCGGCTAACTATGGCTACACCTTC. Translation: CASSPPTTASANYGYTF.

The V call is TRBV28, the J call TRBJ2-1, with a tentative D call TRBD1 (6 bases). The CDR3 totals 11 residues. Germline V gene lookup returns CDR1 MDHEN and CDR2 SYDVKM. Trimming stripped 4 bases from V and 10 bases from J, with 8 bases between. This CDR3 reads CASSWGHEQFF. In nucleotides, the CDR3 is TGTGCCAGCAGTTGGGGACACGAGCAGTTCTTC.

The count of this clone is one. The chain is built from TRBV2 and TRBJ1-2; TRBD1 matches at 7 bases. Unmatched junction bases numbered 7, after V lost 6 bases and J lost 0 bases. Germline CDR1 and CDR2: SNHLY and FYNNEI. The CDR3 runs to 15 residues. The CDR3 is CASRATGEPNYGYTF. The CDR3 bases are TGTGCCAGCAGAGCTACAGGGGAACCTAACTATGGCTACACCTTC.

The chain uses TRBV19 and TRBJ2-3; D uncertain. CDR1 is LNHDA, CDR2 SQIVND, per germline (reference sequence). Deletions cut 6 bases from V and 1 base from J, with 17 bases between. There are 16 residues in the CDR3. In DNA, the CDR3 is TGTGCCAGTAGCCCTTTGAGGTATGGTGGCACAGATACGCAGTATTTT. Its protein product is CASSPLRYGGTDTQYF. Full variable domain (remainder filled in from reference TRBV19 and TRBJ2-3): DGGITQSPKYLFRKEGQNVTLSCEQNLNHDAMYWYRQDPGQGLRLIYYSQIVNDFQKGDIAEGYSVSREKKESFPLTVTSAQKNPTAFYLCASSPLRYGGTDTQYFGPGTRLTVL.

The chain is built from TRBV25-1 and TRBJ1-1; a possible D gene is TRBD1 (6 bases). CDR1 MGHDK and CDR2 SYGVNS come from the germline V gene. This CDR3 is 13 amino acids long. Deletions cut 5 bases from V and 4 bases from J, with 11 bases between. CDR3 DNA: TGTGCCAGCAGTCTACAGGGTTTCACTGAAGCTTTCTTT. Translation: CASSLQGFTEAFF.

The rearrangement uses TRBV5-4 and TRBJ2-2; 9 bases are shared with TRBD2. The V gene's germline CDR1 is SGHNT and CDR2 YYREEE (reference sequence). This CDR3 spans 16 amino acids. With V trimmed by 0 bases and J by 1 base, 1 base remained unmatched. This CDR3 reads CASSLELAGNTGELFF. In nucleotides, the CDR3 is TGTGCCAGCAGCTTGGAACTAGCGGGGAACACCGGGGAGCTGTTTTTT.

This clone was seen just once. This chain links TRBV27 with TRBJ1-1; D gene unclear. From germline, CDR1 is MNHEY and CDR2 SMNVEV (reference sequence). The V end was cut by 3 bases, the J end by 4 bases, with 15 bases between. This CDR3 region has 15 residues. CDR3 loop: CASSFLGRSATEAFF. The CDR3, as DNA: TGTGCCAGCAGTTTTTTGGGCAGGTCGGCCACTGAAGCTTTCTTT.